This entry lists 16 T cell receptor beta chains sequenced from one sample in a study of persistence of HIV-infected CD4 T cells. The stimulus was lysate of CMV-infected fibroblasts, around 11 ug/mL. CD40L-negative CD69-negative CD45RO-high memory CD4+ T cells were sorted as populations depleted of antigen-responding cells. No antigen has been assigned to these receptors. Sequencing used immunoSEQ version 4 in survey mode. Using immunoSEQ multiplex PCR, the repertoire was profiled, and TCRdb retains in-frame clones only, with some absent. Counted here are under 40,000 clones, roughly 82% occurring once; the ten biggest clones make up under 6.5%. The input for sequencing was CD4+ T cells sorted from PBMCs after approximately 18-hour stimulation, taken from a patient who received antiretroviral therapy. The receptor source for this set is an adult woman with HIV who was CMV-seropositive.

The chain uses TRBV19 and TRBJ2-2; 9 nucleotides match TRBD2. The V and J ends lost 9 bases and 5 bases, in that order; junction bases with no gene match: 7. This CDR3 contains 14 residues. Germline CDR1 reads LNHDA; CDR2 reads SQIVND (reference sequence). The CDR3 spells CASGASGGTGELFF. The DNA of the CDR3 is TGTGCCAGCGGGGCGAGCGGGGGGACCGGGGAGCTGTTTTTT.

The chain couples TRBV25-1 to TRBJ1-1; no definite D call. The germline V gene has CDR1 MGHDK and CDR2 SYGVNS. Trimming stripped 6 bases from V and 10 bases from J, with 6 bases between. CDR3 length: 9 residues. The CDR3 bases are TGTGCCAGCAGCCCCCGAGCTTTCTTT. Amino acid sequence: CASSPRAFF.

The chain couples TRBV27 to TRBJ1-5; 8 positions agree with TRBD1. The CDR3 is 15 amino acids. V lost 4 bases and J lost 6; bases outside the gene matches: 8. CDR1 and CDR2 (germline): MNHEY, SMNVEV (reference sequence). The CDR3 protein is CASSSFGQGGQPQHF. The CDR3 DNA reads as TGTGCCAGCAGTTCGTTTGGACAGGGTGGTCAGCCCCAGCATTTT.

A few counts support this clone. The chain recombines TRBV30 with TRBJ1-4; 7 bases line up with TRBD1. The V gene end was trimmed by 2 bases and the J gene end by 5 bases; junction bases not matched to a gene: 2. The CDR3 contains 13 residues. Germline CDR1 GTSNPN, CDR2 SVGIG (reference sequence). CDR3 DNA: TGTGCCTGGAGTAGGGGGCGGAATGAAAAACTGTTTTTT. Translated, it gives CAWSRGRNEKLFF.

The chain carries TRBV13 and TRBJ2-5; no reliable D call. Trimming removed 3 bases at V and 1 base at J, with 6 bases between. In germline, CDR1 is PRHDT, CDR2 FYEKMQ (reference sequence). This CDR3 is 13 amino acids long. Here the CDR3 DNA reads TGTGCCAGCAGCTTGTACAGCCAAGAGACCCAGTACTTC. Translating it yields CASSLYSQETQYF.

The V gene is TRBV3-1 (or the pseudogene TRBV3-2), the J gene TRBJ1-6; 8 bases match TRBD1. From germline, CDR1 is LGHDT and CDR2 YNNKEL (reference sequence). J lost 7 bases, V lost 4 bases, and 9 bases had no gene match. The CDR3 spans 16 residues. Written as DNA, the CDR3 is TGTGCCAGCAGCCTCACAGGGGGGGGACAAAATTCACCCCTCCACTTT. As protein: CASSLTGGGQNSPLHF.

The chain has TRBV19 and TRBJ2-7, with no clear D. The length of the CDR3 is 13 residues. V was clipped by 3 bases and J by 5 bases, with 11 bases between them. Looked up from germline, CDR1 is LNHDA and CDR2 is SQIVND (reference sequence). CDR3 nucleotide sequence: TGTGCCAGTAGTATCGCCCTAAAACACGAGCAGTACTTC. Encoded protein: CASSIALKHEQYF. Drawing the rest from reference TRBV19 and TRBJ2-7, the complete variable domain is DGGITQSPKYLFRKEGQNVTLSCEQNLNHDAMYWYRQDPGQGLRLIYYSQIVNDFQKGDIAEGYSVSREKKESFPLTVTSAQKNPTAFYLCASSIALKHEQYFGPGTRLTVT.

The chain has TRBV6-5 and TRBJ2-7; unclear D gene. CDR1 MNHEY and CDR2 SVGAGI come from the germline V gene. The V end lost 7 bases, the J end lost 2 bases, and 12 bases lay between the germline ends. There are 13 residues in the CDR3. The CDR3 loop reads CASTTYPAYEQYF. DNA of the CDR3: TGTGCCAGCACTACCTATCCTGCCTACGAGCAGTACTTC.

This chain joins TRBV5-8 and TRBJ2-3, with TRBD1 matching 7 bases. After removal of 5 bases from V and 3 bases from J, the junction contained 6 bases not matched to a gene. CDR3 size: 14 residues. The germline gives CDR1 SGHTS, CDR2 YDEGEE. The CDR3 nucleotides read TGTGCCAGCAGGGGGACCAGGGGGACAGATACGCAGTATTTT. Translation: CASRGTRGTDTQYF.

V usage is TRBV28 and J usage is TRBJ1-5; D gene uncertain. Trimming cost V 5 bases and J 6 bases, with 8 bases left between them. The CDR3 extends over 12 amino acids. Germline V CDR1 and CDR2: MDHEN, SYDVKM. The CDR3 reads CASSPGGQPQHF. CDR3 coding DNA: TGTGCCAGCAGTCCGGGTGGTCAGCCCCAGCATTTT.

The V call is TRBV5-5, the J call TRBJ2-7; D not certain. Trimming shortened V by 1 base and J by 0 bases, and 5 bases separated the two germline ends. The germline V gene has CDR1 SGHKS and CDR2 YYEKEE (reference sequence). This CDR3 is 13 amino acids long. The CDR3 loop reads CASSLSASYEQYF. The CDR3 DNA reads as TGTGCCAGCAGCTTGTCCGCCTCCTACGAGCAGTACTTC.

The V and J genes are TRBV6-5 and TRBJ1-2; tentatively, D is TRBD1 (5 bases). Trimming took off 2 bases at V and 8 bases at J, with 6 bases between the two ends. CDR3 size: 11 residues. Germline V gene lookup returns CDR1 MNHEY and CDR2 SVGAGI. CDR3 sequence (DNA): TGTGCCAGCAGTTACCAGGGAGGCTACACCTTC. Amino acid sequence: CASSYQGGYTF.

The chain's CDR3 is CASRRTEVDTQYF. The DNA of the CDR3 is TGTGCCAGCAGGAGGACTGAGGTTGATACGCAGTATTTT. The chain is built from TRBV12-3 or TRBV12-4 and TRBJ2-3; D may be TRBD2 (5 bases). The CDR3 loop spans 13 amino acids. The V end was cut by 6 bases, the J end by 6 bases, with 13 bases between.

The rearrangement joins TRBV30 to TRBJ1-5, with D unclear. Trimming removed 0 bases from V and 0 bases from J, with 3 bases in between. This CDR3 comprises 13 residues. Germline CDR1 GTSNPN, CDR2 SVGIG (reference sequence). The CDR3 DNA follows: TGTGCCTGGAGTGTGTTTAGCAATCAGCCCCAGCATTTT. Its protein product is CAWSVFSNQPQHF.

This clone appeared a few times. The chain carries TRBV2 and TRBJ2-7, with D perhaps given as TRBD1 or TRBD2 (6 bases each). There are 14 residues in the CDR3. Looked up from germline, CDR1 is SNHLY and CDR2 is FYNNEI. V was clipped by 7 bases and J by 4 bases, with 17 bases between them. CDR3 loop: CASIRRGQQYEQYF. CDR3 bases: TGTGCCAGCATCAGGAGGGGACAACAATACGAGCAGTACTTC.

The genes are TRBV7-2 and TRBJ2-7; 9 bases are a match to TRBD1. The CDR3 loop spans 15 amino acids. Germline CDR1 reads SGHTA; CDR2 reads FQGNSA. Trimming cost V 1 base and J 5 bases; bases outside gene matches: 6. For the CDR3, the DNA is TGTGCCAGCAGCTTAGGGGGACAGGGTCGGAACGAGCAGTACTTC. Protein: CASSLGGQGRNEQYF.